Below, one T cell receptor beta chain is given with its context. The V gene lost 0 bases and the J gene lost 2 bases, with 12 bases spanning the gap. Germline lookup yields CDR1 SGHRS and CDR2 YFSETQ. The CDR3 is 15 residues long. A single record per CDR3 protein comes from TCRdb applying MiXCR to the 5' RACE reads. The data contain tens of thousands of distinct CDR3 sequences, over 20% of them singletons. The sample originates from a study of early T cells in non-severe SARS-CoV-2 infection. This specimen consisted of whole blood, obtained at baseline. The clonotype originates from an adult who was a healthcare worker with PCR-confirmed SARS-CoV-2 infection or an uninfected control (not recorded which). The V gene is TRBV5-1, the J gene TRBJ2-7, with a possible D match to TRBD1 (5 bases). As DNA, the CDR3 is TGCGCCAGCAGCTTGGAAACAGGTTACGCCTACGAGCAGTACTTC. Protein product: CASSLETGYAYEQYF. Supplemented by reference TRBV5-1 and TRBJ2-7, the full variable domain reads KAGVTQTPRYLIKTRGQQVTLSCSPISGHRSVSWYQQTPGQGLQFLFEYFSETQRNKGNFPGRFSGRQFSNSRSEMNVSTLELGDSALYLCASSLETGYAYEQYFGPGTRLTVT.